This TCR beta chain was captured by sequencing in a study of OX40 agonist ivuxolimab in advanced cancers. Study background: Dose-escalation subjects each had hepatocellular carcinoma, melanoma, renal cell or head and neck cancer.

This CDR3 is 14 amino acids long. The V gene's germline CDR1 is WSHSY and CDR2 SAAADI. V trimming: 5 bases; J trimming: 0 bases; junction bases outside the gene matches: 3. Sequencing used immunoSEQ multiplex PCR; TCRdb keeps in-frame clones, though not all of them. Among about 100,000 clones listed, approximately 94% were seen once. The sample here was CD4+ or CD8+ T cells sorted from blood, taken in a trial of the OX40 agonist ivuxolimab. This TCR came from an adult with an advanced solid tumor such as melanoma, head and neck, liver or kidney cancer. This rearrangement joins TRBV10-2 to TRBJ2-7; TRBD1 matches at 8 bases. This CDR3 reads CASSWTGYSYEQYF. Written as DNA, the CDR3 is TGCGCCAGCAGTTGGACAGGGTACTCCTACGAGCAGTACTTC.